The entry below gives a single TCR beta chain sequence along with its context. Its antigen is unidentified. These data originate in a study of regulatory and conventional T cells in RAG deficiency. V lost 3 bases and J 2 bases, leaving 11 bases between the germline ends. The CDR3 runs to 16 residues. The V gene's germline CDR1 is MRHNA and CDR2 SNTAGT. Profiled with immunoSEQ multiplex PCR; TCRdb holds only in-frame clones, not every one. Among about 30,000 clones listed, 90% to 96% were seen once. Findings and limits, study-wide: Omenn syndrome and CID/AS patients had about 100-fold fewer unique Treg TCR beta sequences, versus roughly 9.6-fold elsewhere.

Genomic DNA came from blood conventional CD4+ T cells gated CD25-low CD127-high. The same data also contributed to another study, on regulatory T cells. According to that study: The primer mix had 52 TRBV and 13 TRBJ primers.

Input material: CD25- CD4+ T cells sorted from blood. The chain combines TRBV6-4 with TRBJ2-6, with D perhaps matching TRBD1 (6 bases). This TCR derives from a human donor in good health. The CDR3 nucleotides are TGTGCCAGCAGTGAGCAGGGGAGCGCTGGGGCCAACGTCCTGACTTTC. Residues: CASSEQGSAGANVLTF.